This T cell receptor beta chain was identified in a study of STAT5B mutations in CD4+ large granular lymphocyte leukemia. The method was immunoSEQ multiplex PCR; TCRdb's version includes in-frame clones alone and lacks a portion of them. The sample carries about 33,000 clones, roughly 81% recorded once. Sequencing was done on a sample of CD4+ T cells from blood buffy coats. The receptor comes from a human donor in good health.

The CDR3 nucleotides are TGTGCCAGCAGCTTGTGGAGGGGACACCCCCCCTACGAGCAGTACTTC. It specifies CASSLWRGHPPYEQYF. The V and J genes are TRBV5-6 and TRBJ2-7, with D perhaps matching TRBD1 or TRBD2 (6 bases each). V was pared by 1 base and J by 2 bases, with 16 bases between. CDR1 and CDR2 from the germline V gene are SGHDT and YYEEEE. The CDR3 consists of 16 residues.